This TCR beta chain emerged from a study of CD8+ T cells in alopecia areata. The treatment is: oral pan-JAK inhibitor, 5-10 mg twice daily. Sampling of alopecia areata patients yielded lesional scalp punch biopsies as well as peripheral blood. This clone was counted a few times. Its antigen is not known. Extracted from the samples, RNA was reverse transcribed into cDNA to serve as the sequencing template. TCRdb's copy holds only in-frame clones and misses some; the assay was immunoSEQ multiplex PCR. Of tens of thousands of clones in the sample, 29% are singletons; the top ten hold 15%. Overall study findings and caveats: Just one nonresponder means the tie between baseline CD8+ expansion and response stays uncertain. There were many expanded lesional clones persisting in scalp and blood during tofacitinib.

V lost 4 bases, J lost 5 bases, and 11 bases lay in between. The germline V gene has CDR1 MGHRA and CDR2 YSYEKL. This CDR3 is built from 13 residues. This chain joins TRBV4-1 and TRBJ2-5, with D tentatively TRBD2 (5 bases). The sequencing here drew on CD8+ T cells sorted from blood, taken at week 4, from a patient treated with tofacitinib. The TCR was taken from a human donor with alopecia areata. CDR3 DNA: TGCGCCAGCAGCCCGGGTGGCGGGGAGACCCAGTACTTC. Translating it yields CASSPGGGETQYF.